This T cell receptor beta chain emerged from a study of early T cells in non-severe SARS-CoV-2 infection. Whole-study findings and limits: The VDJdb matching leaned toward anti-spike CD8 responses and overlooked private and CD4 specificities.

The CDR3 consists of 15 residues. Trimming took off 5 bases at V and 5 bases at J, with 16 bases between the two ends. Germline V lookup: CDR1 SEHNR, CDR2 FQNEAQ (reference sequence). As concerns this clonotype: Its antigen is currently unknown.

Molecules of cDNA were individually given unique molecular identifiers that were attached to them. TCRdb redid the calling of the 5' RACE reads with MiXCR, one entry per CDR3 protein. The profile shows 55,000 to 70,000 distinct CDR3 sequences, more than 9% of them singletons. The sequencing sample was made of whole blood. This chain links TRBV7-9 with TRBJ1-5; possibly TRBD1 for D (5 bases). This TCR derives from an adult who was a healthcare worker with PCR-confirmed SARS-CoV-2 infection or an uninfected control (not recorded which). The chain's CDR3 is CASSPGNSADQPQHF. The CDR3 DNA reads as TGTGCCAGCAGCCCAGGGAACTCTGCTGATCAGCCCCAGCATTTT.